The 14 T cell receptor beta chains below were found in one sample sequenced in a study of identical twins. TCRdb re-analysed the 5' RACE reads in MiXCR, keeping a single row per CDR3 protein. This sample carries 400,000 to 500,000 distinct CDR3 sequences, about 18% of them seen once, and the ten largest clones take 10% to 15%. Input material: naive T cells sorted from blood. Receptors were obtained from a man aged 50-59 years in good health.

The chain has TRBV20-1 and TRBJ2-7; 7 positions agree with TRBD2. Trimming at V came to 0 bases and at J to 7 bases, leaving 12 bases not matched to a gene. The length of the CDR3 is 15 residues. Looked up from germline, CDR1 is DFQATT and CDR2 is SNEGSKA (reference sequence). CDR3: CSARDYQRGLEEQYF. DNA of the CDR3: TGCAGTGCTAGAGATTACCAGCGGGGCTTAGAGGAGCAGTACTTC.

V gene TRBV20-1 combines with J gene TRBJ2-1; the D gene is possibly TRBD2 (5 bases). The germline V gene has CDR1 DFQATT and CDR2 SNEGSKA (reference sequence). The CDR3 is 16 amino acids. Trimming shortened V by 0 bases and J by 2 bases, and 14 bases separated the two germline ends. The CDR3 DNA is TGCAGTGCTAGAGATCGTCGAGGGAGAACCTACAATGAGCAGTTCTTC. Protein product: CSARDRRGRTYNEQFF.

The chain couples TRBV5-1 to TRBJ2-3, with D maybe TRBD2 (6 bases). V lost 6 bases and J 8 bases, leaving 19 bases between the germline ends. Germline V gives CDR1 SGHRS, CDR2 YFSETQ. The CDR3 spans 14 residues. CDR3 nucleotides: TGCGCCAGCACCGGGACTGCCGGTGGAGTTACGCAGTATTTT. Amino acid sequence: CASTGTAGGVTQYF.

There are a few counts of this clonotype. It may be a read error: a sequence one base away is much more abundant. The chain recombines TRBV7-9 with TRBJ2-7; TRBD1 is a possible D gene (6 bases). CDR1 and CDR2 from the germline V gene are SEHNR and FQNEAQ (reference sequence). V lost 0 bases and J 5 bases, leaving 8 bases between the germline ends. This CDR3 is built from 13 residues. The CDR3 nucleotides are TGTGCCAGCAGCTTAGCGGGGGCCGACGAGCAGTACTTC. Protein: CASSLAGADEQYF.

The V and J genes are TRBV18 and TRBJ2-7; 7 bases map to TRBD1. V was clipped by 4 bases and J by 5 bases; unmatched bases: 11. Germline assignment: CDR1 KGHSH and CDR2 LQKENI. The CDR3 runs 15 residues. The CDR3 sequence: CASSQSLGQANEQYF. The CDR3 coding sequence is TGTGCCAGCTCACAATCCCTAGGACAGGCCAACGAGCAGTACTTC. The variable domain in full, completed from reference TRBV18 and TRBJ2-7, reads NAGVMQNPRHLVRRRGQEARLRCSPMKGHSHVYWYRQLPEEGLKFMVYLQKENIIDESGMPKERFSAEFPKEGPSILRIQQVVRGDSAAYFCASSQSLGQANEQYFGPGTRLTVT.

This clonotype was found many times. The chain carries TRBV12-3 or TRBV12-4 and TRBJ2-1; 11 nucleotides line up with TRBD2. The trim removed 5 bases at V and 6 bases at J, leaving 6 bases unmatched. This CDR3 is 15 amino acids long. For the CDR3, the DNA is TGTGCCAGCAGTCAACTAGCGGGAGTAGGCAATGAGCAGTTCTTC. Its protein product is CASSQLAGVGNEQFF.

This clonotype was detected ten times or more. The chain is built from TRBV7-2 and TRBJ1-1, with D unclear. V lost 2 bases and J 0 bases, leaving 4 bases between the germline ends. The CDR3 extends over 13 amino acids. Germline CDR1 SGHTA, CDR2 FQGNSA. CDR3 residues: CASSLNVNTEAFF. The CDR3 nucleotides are TGTGCCAGCAGCTTAAACGTGAACACTGAAGCTTTCTTT.

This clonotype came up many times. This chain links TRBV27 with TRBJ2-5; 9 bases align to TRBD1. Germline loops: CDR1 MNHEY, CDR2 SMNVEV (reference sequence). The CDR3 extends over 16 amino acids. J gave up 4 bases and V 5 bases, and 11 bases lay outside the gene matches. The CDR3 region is CASSPSTGGGGETQYF. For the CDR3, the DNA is TGTGCCAGCAGTCCATCCACAGGGGGCGGGGGAGAGACCCAGTACTTC.

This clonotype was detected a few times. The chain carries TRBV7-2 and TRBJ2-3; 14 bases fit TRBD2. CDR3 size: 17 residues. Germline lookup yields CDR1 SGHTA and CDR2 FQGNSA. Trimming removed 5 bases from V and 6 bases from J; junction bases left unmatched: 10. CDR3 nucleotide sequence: TGTGCCAGCAGCCAGGGACTAGCGGGAGCGTTGGGGGATACGCAGTATTTT. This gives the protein CASSQGLAGALGDTQYF.

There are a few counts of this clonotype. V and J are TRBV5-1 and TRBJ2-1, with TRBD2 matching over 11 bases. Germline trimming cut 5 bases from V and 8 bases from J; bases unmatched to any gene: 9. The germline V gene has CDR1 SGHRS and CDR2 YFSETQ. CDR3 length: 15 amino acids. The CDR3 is CASSSTSGSWDEQFF. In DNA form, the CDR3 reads TGCGCCAGCAGTTCCACTAGCGGGAGTTGGGATGAGCAGTTCTTC.

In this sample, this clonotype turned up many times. The CDR3 loop reads CASSQEVAGGVEQYF. In DNA, the CDR3 is TGCGCCAGCAGCCAAGAGGTAGCGGGAGGGGTGGAGCAGTACTTC. The chain combines TRBV4-3 with TRBJ2-7, with 11 bases identical to TRBD2. The CDR3 totals 15 residues. V shed 0 bases, J shed 7 bases, and the junction held 5 bases outside the gene matches. Looked up from germline, CDR1 is LGHNA and CDR2 is YSLEER.

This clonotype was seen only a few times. In DNA form, the CDR3 reads TGTGCCACCAGTGATGGCAAGAGGAACACCGGGGAGCTGTTTTTT. Residues: CATSDGKRNTGELFF. The chain joins TRBV24-1 to TRBJ2-2; D is unclear. Trimming took off 3 bases at V and 1 base at J, with 8 bases between the two ends. Germline CDR1 reads KGHDR; CDR2 reads SFDVKD. This CDR3 is built from 15 residues.

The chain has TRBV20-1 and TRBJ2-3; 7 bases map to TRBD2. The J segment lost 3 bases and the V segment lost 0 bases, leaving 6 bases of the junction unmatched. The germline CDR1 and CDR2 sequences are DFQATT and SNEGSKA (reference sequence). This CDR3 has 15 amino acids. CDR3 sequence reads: CSAREVGGWTDTQYF. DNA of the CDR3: TGCAGTGCTAGAGAAGTCGGGGGGTGGACAGATACGCAGTATTTT.

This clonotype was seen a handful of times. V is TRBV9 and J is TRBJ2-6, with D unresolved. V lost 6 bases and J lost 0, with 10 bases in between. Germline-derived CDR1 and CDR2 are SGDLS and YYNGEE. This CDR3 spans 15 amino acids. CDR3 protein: CASTRTGSGANVLTF. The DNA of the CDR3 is TGTGCCAGCACCAGGACCGGCTCTGGGGCCAACGTCCTGACTTTC. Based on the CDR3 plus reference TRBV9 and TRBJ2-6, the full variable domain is DSGVTQTPKHLITATGQRVTLRCSPRSGDLSVYWYQQSLDQGLQFLIQYYNGEERAKGNILERFSAQQFPDLHSELNLSSLELGDSALYFCASTRTGSGANVLTFGAGSRLTVL.